The T cell receptor (beta chain) under discussion was sequenced for a study of T cells after yellow fever vaccination. A universal primer site and UMIs were added as TCR cDNA was made by 5'RACE template switching. TCRdb fed the 5' RACE reads into MiXCR, producing one record per CDR3 protein. The table has hundreds of thousands of distinct CDR3 sequences, about 19% seen once. This CDR3 is built from 13 residues. V lost 1 base and J lost 6, with 7 bases in between. In germline, CDR1 is SGHTA, CDR2 FQGNSA. This sequence joins TRBV7-2 and TRBJ1-5; D is unclear. The origin of this receptor is a man younger than 45 who received the YFV17D yellow fever vaccine. The sequences come from PBMCs, collected 15 days after the yellow fever booster vaccination. The CDR3 nucleotides read TGTGCCAGCAGCTTAGATTTGCGTCAGCCCCAGCATTTT. It is translated as CASSLDLRQPQHF.